What follows are 31 T cell receptor beta chains derived from one specimen sequenced in a study of cytomegalovirus exposure and HLA in healthy donors. In the PCR, 60 Vbeta and 13 Jbeta primers were used. Method: immunoSEQ multiplex PCR; TCRdb's copy keeps in-frame clones and lacks some. In the table there are under 250,000 clones, roughly 79% of which are singletons. Sequencing used PBMCs. The receptors originated from a male donor in good health and CMV-seronegative.

The CDR3: CASSPRGGPTDTQYF. Written as DNA, the CDR3 is TGTGCCAGCTCACCACGGGGGGGCCCCACAGATACGCAGTATTTT. The rearrangement joins TRBV18 to TRBJ2-3; tentative D call: TRBD2 (7 bases). The CDR3 spans 15 residues. Per germline, CDR1 KGHSH and CDR2 LQKENI. V was cut by 1 base and J by 2 bases, with 10 bases left in between.

The V call is TRBV25-1, the J call TRBJ1-2; tentative D call: TRBD1 (6 bases). The germline V and J ends were trimmed by 3 bases and 9 bases, with 17 bases remaining between them. The CDR3 is made up of 14 amino acids. From germline, CDR1 is MGHDK and CDR2 SYGVNS. CDR3 coding DNA: TGTGCCAGCAGTGACCCTAACGGGGGGCTGCGCTACACCTTC. Amino acids: CASSDPNGGLRYTF.

The rearrangement links TRBV6-1 to TRBJ2-7; TRBD1 is a possible D gene (5 bases). Germline lookup yields CDR1 MNHNS and CDR2 SASEGT. Trimming pared 5 bases from V and 3 bases from J, leaving 8 bases between. This CDR3 has 12 amino acids. The DNA for the CDR3 is TGTGCCAGCAGTCGTCAGGGCTACGAGCAGTACTTC. This translates into CASSRQGYEQYF.

The chain joins TRBV9 to TRBJ1-1; no clear D gene. This CDR3 spans 14 amino acids. V was pared by 0 bases and J by 1 base, with 7 bases between. The germline V gene encodes CDR1 SGDLS and CDR2 YYNGEE. CDR3 sequence reads: CASSVVAGNTEAFF. The DNA for the CDR3 is TGTGCCAGCAGCGTAGTTGCAGGGAACACTGAAGCTTTCTTT.

The chain combines TRBV5-5 with TRBJ2-1, with 7 bases matching TRBD1. V shed 4 bases, J shed 9 bases, and the junction held 7 bases outside the gene matches. Looked up from germline, CDR1 is SGHKS and CDR2 is YYEKEE (reference sequence). The CDR3 loop spans 13 amino acids. CDR3 DNA sequence: TGTGCCAGCAGCGTGACAGGGCTAGGTGAGCAGTTCTTC. This encodes CASSVTGLGEQFF.

This chain uses TRBV7-2 with TRBJ1-4; 7 bases line up with TRBD1. Trimming cost V 3 bases and J 7 bases; bases outside gene matches: 8. Looked up from germline, CDR1 is SGHTA and CDR2 is FQGNSA. This CDR3 has 15 residues. The CDR3 DNA reads TGTGCCAGCAGCTTTAAAAAGGGGGCAGGTGAAAAACTGTTTTTT. This codes for CASSFKKGAGEKLFF.

The rearrangement links TRBV30 to TRBJ2-1; TRBD2 matches at 8 bases. This CDR3 is 14 amino acids long. Per germline, CDR1 GTSNPN and CDR2 SVGIG (reference sequence). V lost 4 bases and J lost 9; bases outside the gene matches: 11. The CDR3 sequence is CAWTRGLVQGEQFF. The CDR3 bases are TGTGCCTGGACTAGGGGACTAGTGCAGGGTGAGCAGTTCTTC.

The chain combines TRBV28 with TRBJ1-2, with TRBD1 identical over 8 bases. V dropped 1 base and J dropped 6; count of bases not matched to a gene: 4. Germline V lookup: CDR1 MDHEN, CDR2 SYDVKM. This CDR3 comprises 14 residues. The CDR3 reads CASSLFGTGDGYTF. The CDR3 bases are TGTGCCAGCAGTTTATTTGGGACAGGAGATGGCTACACCTTC.

V is TRBV30 and J is TRBJ1-3, with D hard to call. Trimming cost V 4 bases and J 2 bases, with 18 bases left between them. CDR3 size: 16 residues. In germline, CDR1 is GTSNPN, CDR2 SVGIG (reference sequence). The CDR3 loop is CAWTAWGGKTGNTIYF. In DNA form, the CDR3 reads TGTGCCTGGACCGCCTGGGGAGGGAAGACTGGAAACACCATATATTTT.

The chain is built from TRBV19 and TRBJ2-2; a possible D gene is TRBD2 (6 bases). The germline V and J ends were trimmed by 3 bases and 2 bases, with 10 bases remaining between them. Germline CDR1 LNHDA, CDR2 SQIVND (reference sequence). CDR3 size: 15 residues. The CDR3: CASSMAGPNTGELFF. The CDR3 bases are TGTGCCAGTAGTATGGCGGGACCTAACACCGGGGAGCTGTTTTTT.

This rearrangement joins TRBV7-3 to TRBJ1-2; 9 nucleotides match TRBD1. The CDR3 runs 14 residues. From germline, CDR1 is SGHTA and CDR2 FQGTGA. V shed 3 bases and J 5 bases; nucleotides not matched to a gene: 4. CDR3 region: CASSLTGTGYGYTF. The CDR3 nucleotides are TGTGCCAGCAGCTTGACCGGGACAGGGTATGGCTACACCTTC.

The chain is built from TRBV7-6 and TRBJ1-5; perhaps TRBD1 as D (6 bases). V was trimmed by 5 bases and J by 2 bases, leaving 13 bases between them. The CDR3 has 15 residues. Germline V lookup: CDR1 SGHVS, CDR2 FNYEAQ. Written as DNA, the CDR3 is TGTGCCAGCAGCCCCCGGGACAATGGCAATCAGCCCCAGCATTTT. Protein product: CASSPRDNGNQPQHF.

The gene calls are TRBV19 and TRBJ1-3; a weak D match, TRBD1 (6 bases). Germline loops: CDR1 LNHDA, CDR2 SQIVND (reference sequence). CDR3 length equals 15 residues. V lost 7 bases, J lost 0 bases, and 13 bases lay in between. The CDR3 sequence: CASTQDRRSGNTIYF. The CDR3 DNA follows: TGTGCCAGTACCCAGGACAGACGCTCTGGAAACACCATATATTTT. Full variable domain (missing parts from reference TRBV19 and TRBJ1-3): DGGITQSPKYLFRKEGQNVTLSCEQNLNHDAMYWYRQDPGQGLRLIYYSQIVNDFQKGDIAEGYSVSREKKESFPLTVTSAQKNPTAFYLCASTQDRRSGNTIYFGEGSWLTVV.

The chain links TRBV11-2 to TRBJ2-1, with D possibly matching TRBD2 (7 bases). Germline V lookup: CDR1 SGHAT, CDR2 FQNNGV. V shed 5 bases and J shed 4 bases, with 15 bases lying between them. This CDR3 contains 15 residues. The CDR3 nucleotides read TGTGCCAGCAGCCCCCGGGGGGCGGGGTACAATGAGCAGTTCTTC. Its translation: CASSPRGAGYNEQFF. The full variable domain, its missing parts supplied by reference TRBV11-2 and TRBJ2-1, is EAGVAQSPRYKIIEKRQSVAFWCNPISGHATLYWYQQILGQGPKLLIQFQNNGVVDDSQLPKDRFSAERLKGVDSTLKIQPAKLEDSAVYLCASSPRGAGYNEQFFGPGTRLTVL.

In the case of this clone: Other DNA sequences in this specimen translate into the identical CDR3. This sequence joins TRBV9 and TRBJ2-7; tentative D call: TRBD1 (6 bases). The CDR3 length is 14 residues. Germline loops: CDR1 SGDLS, CDR2 YYNGEE. V lost 0 bases and J lost 2, with 9 bases in between. The chain's CDR3 is CASSVGQGPYEQYF. Here the CDR3 DNA reads TGTGCCAGCAGCGTAGGGCAGGGGCCCTACGAGCAGTACTTC.

The DNA for the CDR3 is TGTGCCACCAGTGGGGACATGAACACTGAAGCTTTCTTT. Protein sequence: CATSGDMNTEAFF. V is TRBV15 and J is TRBJ1-1; D is perhaps TRBD1 (6 bases). The CDR3 is 13 residues long. Germline CDR1 LNHNV, CDR2 YYDKDF (reference sequence). Trimming removed 6 bases at V and 0 bases at J, with 8 bases between.

CDR3 DNA sequence: TGTGCCAGCAGTTTACCAGGACAGATCTACGAGCAGTACTTC. Translation: CASSLPGQIYEQYF. This rearrangement joins TRBV27 to TRBJ2-7, with TRBD1 as a possible D gene (6 bases). V lost 2 bases to trimming and J lost 3 bases, with 11 bases between them. Germline V gene lookup returns CDR1 MNHEY and CDR2 SMNVEV (reference sequence). CDR3 length equals 14 residues.

The rearrangement uses TRBV6-6 and TRBJ2-2; 10 positions agree with TRBD1. There are 15 residues in the CDR3. Germline V CDR1 and CDR2: MNHNY, SVGAGI (reference sequence). The V segment lost 0 bases and the J segment 7 bases; nucleotides outside the gene matches: 2. The CDR3 here is CASSYSTGGGGELFF. The DNA of the CDR3 is TGTGCCAGCAGTTACTCGACAGGGGGCGGCGGGGAGCTGTTTTTT.

A single count supports this clone. The V and J genes are TRBV28 and TRBJ1-1, with D maybe TRBD1 (5 bases). Germline-derived CDR1 and CDR2 are MDHEN and SYDVKM. This CDR3 comprises 18 residues. Trimming removed 6 bases from V and 5 bases from J, with 28 bases in between. The CDR3 nucleotides read TGTGCCAGCAGCCGATCGCACGTTCATAGGAGGGCAGGGACTGAAGCTTTCTTT. This encodes CASSRSHVHRRAGTEAFF.

The chain couples TRBV6-5 to TRBJ1-6, with 7 positions matching TRBD1. CDR3 size: 14 residues. After removal of 7 bases from V and 10 bases from J, the junction contained 10 bases not matched to a gene. CDR1 MNHEY and CDR2 SVGAGI come from the germline V gene. The CDR3 reads CASTRDRRGSPLHF. DNA for the CDR3: TGTGCCAGCACCCGGGACAGACGAGGATCACCCCTCCACTTT.

The rearrangement joins TRBV19 to TRBJ2-7; 8 positions agree with TRBD1. J lost 7 bases, V lost 6 bases, and 8 bases had no gene match. The CDR3 runs to 13 residues. Germline V gene data show CDR1 as LNHDA and CDR2 as SQIVND (reference sequence). The CDR3 here is CASSAGGLYEQYF. DNA of the CDR3: TGTGCCAGTAGCGCAGGGGGCTTATATGAGCAGTACTTC.

V is TRBV4-2 and J is TRBJ1-3, with D perhaps TRBD1 (6 bases). The CDR3 consists of 15 residues. The germline V gene encodes CDR1 LGHNA and CDR2 YNFKEQ. The germline V and J ends were trimmed by 0 bases and 8 bases, with 14 bases remaining between them. The CDR3 nucleotides read TGTGCCAGCAGCCAAGATAGTAGGGGGTCGGACACCATATATTTT. This sequence encodes CASSQDSRGSDTIYF.

The chain combines TRBV7-9 with TRBJ2-7; 10 nucleotides match TRBD1. The CDR3 runs to 14 residues. Germline CDR1 reads SEHNR; CDR2 reads FQNEAQ (reference sequence). V was pared by 6 bases and J by 4 bases, with 6 bases of the junction left unmatched. Here the CDR3 reads CASSFPGQGYEQYF. In nucleotides, the CDR3 is TGTGCCAGCAGTTTCCCGGGACAGGGGTACGAGCAGTACTTC.

The chain joins TRBV28 to TRBJ2-7, with 8 positions matching TRBD1. CDR1 is MDHEN, CDR2 SYDVKM, per germline. The junction had 8 bases not matched to a gene; V was cut back by 6 bases and J by 1 base. This CDR3 is 15 amino acids long. The CDR3 protein is CASSYGTGSSYEQYF. The DNA for the CDR3 is TGTGCCAGCAGCTACGGGACAGGCTCTTCCTACGAGCAGTACTTC.

The chain uses TRBV5-1 and TRBJ2-3; 8 bases match TRBD1. Germline loops: CDR1 SGHRS, CDR2 YFSETQ. With V trimmed by 4 bases and J by 2 bases, 6 bases remained unmatched. The CDR3 runs to 15 residues. In DNA, the CDR3 is TGCGCCAGCAGCCAGGGGGCGGCCCCCACAGATACGCAGTATTTT. Amino acids: CASSQGAAPTDTQYF.

The chain joins TRBV7-3 to TRBJ1-2; possible D gene TRBD1, 6 bases. The length of the CDR3 is 14 residues. V lost 6 bases and J lost 7, with 18 bases in between. CDR1 and CDR2 (germline): SGHTA, FQGTGA. CDR3 in DNA: TGTGCCAGCAGATCCCTACAGGGAGACGGTGGCTACACCTTC. Its protein is CASRSLQGDGGYTF.

The V gene is TRBV6-5, the J gene TRBJ1-2; the D gene is possibly TRBD1 (5 bases). Germline V CDR1 and CDR2: MNHEY, SVGAGI. CDR3 length equals 14 residues. Trimming left V 5 bases short and J 6 bases short, with 16 bases between. CDR3 in amino acids: CASSQRGSHNGYTF. The CDR3 DNA sequence: TGTGCCAGCAGTCAACGGGGGTCACATAATGGCTACACCTTC.

The V and J genes are TRBV6-1 and TRBJ2-3; TRBD1 aligns across 8 bases. The trim removed 0 bases at V and 5 bases at J, leaving 10 bases unmatched. The CDR3 sequence is 17 residues long. Germline values: CDR1 MNHNS, CDR2 SASEGT. The CDR3 bases are TGTGCCAGCAGTGAAGCACCCGAGGACAGGGCAGGAGATACGCAGTATTTT. Amino acid sequence: CASSEAPEDRAGDTQYF.

A few counts support this clone. The gene calls are TRBV28 and TRBJ2-6; D might be TRBD2 (5 bases). Trimming took off 8 bases at V and 0 bases at J, with 14 bases between the two ends. Germline CDR1 MDHEN, CDR2 SYDVKM. The CDR3 runs 16 residues. Here the CDR3 DNA reads TGTGCCAGCCACGAGGGCCCCGGCTCTGGGGCCAACGTCCTGACTTTC. Translating gives CASHEGPGSGANVLTF.

The V gene is TRBV12-5, the J gene TRBJ2-1, with 9 positions matching TRBD2. Germline lookup yields CDR1 LGHNT and CDR2 FRNRAP. Unmatched junction bases numbered 7, after V lost 5 bases and J lost 5 bases. This CDR3 is built from 15 residues. The CDR3: CASGLTSGTNNEQFF. For the CDR3, the DNA is TGTGCTAGTGGTCTGACTAGCGGAACGAACAATGAGCAGTTCTTC.

The DNA for the CDR3 is TGTGCCAGCAGCGCCAGACTTAGCGGGGGGTGGAATGAGCAGTTCTTC. Translating it yields CASSARLSGGWNEQFF. The genes are TRBV9 and TRBJ2-1; 10 bases line up with TRBD2. The germline gives CDR1 SGDLS, CDR2 YYNGEE. The trim removed 3 bases at V and 7 bases at J, leaving 10 bases unmatched. The CDR3 extends over 16 amino acids.